Following are 10 T cell receptor beta chains from one sample sequenced in a study of robustness of blood B and T cell sequencing. The template for TCR beta quantification was mRNA, not genomic DNA. A 5' template-switch oligo added a universal priming site during cDNA synthesis. Each cDNA molecule was tagged by a 12-nucleotide random UMI. TCRdb analysed the PCR reads with MiXCR anew, one entry per CDR3 protein. This table holds over 3,500 distinct CDR3 sequences, over 50% found once. Sequencing was performed on peripheral blood. All receptors derive from a human donor in good health.

This clonotype was counted a few times. This chain joins TRBV29-1 and TRBJ1-2; 7 bases are a match to TRBD1. In germline, CDR1 is SQVTM, CDR2 ANQGSEA. The V gene end was trimmed by 5 bases and the J gene end by 8 bases; junction bases not matched to a gene: 8. This CDR3 comprises 12 residues. CDR3 region: CSVRQGPPGYTF. The CDR3 region has the DNA TGCAGCGTTAGACAGGGACCCCCCGGCTACACCTTC.

V is TRBV10-1 and J is TRBJ2-2, with D possibly TRBD2 on 6 matching bases. With 0 bases removed from V and 2 bases from J, the gap between germline ends came to 19 bases. The CDR3 sequence is 19 residues long. Germline CDR1 WNHNN, CDR2 SYGVQD (reference sequence). The CDR3 coding sequence is TGCGCCAGCAGTGAGTCGAGGGACTCAGGGAGAGTTAACACCGGGGAGCTGTTTTTT. It translates to CASSESRDSGRVNTGELFF.

This chain uses TRBV6-2 or TRBV6-3 with TRBJ2-1; the D is unclear. The V end was cut by 2 bases, the J end by 0 bases, with 11 bases between. CDR3 length: 16 residues. CDR1 MNHEY and CDR2 SVGEGT come from the germline V gene. In nucleotides, the CDR3 is TGTGCCAGCAGTTACGGTGGCCTCAGCTCCTACAATGAGCAGTTCTTC. Its translation: CASSYGGLSSYNEQFF.

J is TRBJ2-1 and V is TRBV2; 9 nucleotides align to TRBD2. This CDR3 spans 16 amino acids. The germline V gene encodes CDR1 SNHLY and CDR2 FYNNEI. J gave up 1 base and V 2 bases, and 3 bases lay outside the gene matches. The DNA of the CDR3 is TGTGCCAGCAGTGAAAATAGCGGGGGTTCCTACAATGAGCAGTTCTTC. This translates into CASSENSGGSYNEQFF. Supplemented by reference TRBV2 and TRBJ2-1, the full variable domain reads EPEVTQTPSHQVTQMGQEVILRCVPISNHLYFYWYRQILGQKVEFLVSFYNNEISEKSEIFDDQFSVERPDGSNFTLKIRSTKLEDSAMYFCASSENSGGSYNEQFFGPGTRLTVL.

The rearrangement uses TRBV20-1 and TRBJ1-1, with a tentative D call TRBD1 (6 bases). Germline CDR1 and CDR2: DFQATT and SNEGSKA (reference sequence). Trimming cost V 3 bases and J 1 base, with 15 bases left between them. This CDR3 contains 15 residues. CDR3 loop: CSASTGGGANTEAFF. The CDR3 bases are TGCAGTGCTAGTACGGGTGGGGGGGCGAACACTGAAGCTTTCTTT.

The J gene is TRBJ2-3, the V gene TRBV6-2 or TRBV6-3, with D tentatively TRBD2 (6 bases). The CDR3 is made up of 13 amino acids. Trimming removed 4 bases at V and 4 bases at J, with 9 bases between. Germline CDR1 reads MNHEY; CDR2 reads SVGEGT. The CDR3 DNA is TGTGCCAGCAGTTGGGGACTCCCAGATACGCAGTATTTT. It translates to CASSWGLPDTQYF.

V is TRBV6-5 and J is TRBJ2-2, with D perhaps matching TRBD1 or TRBD2 (5 bases each). CDR3 size: 12 residues. The germline CDR1 and CDR2 sequences are MNHEY and SVGAGI. V lost 7 bases, J lost 4 bases, and 7 bases lay in between. As DNA, the CDR3 is TGTGCCAGCAAGGGGACCACCGGGGAGCTGTTTTTT. Its protein is CASKGTTGELFF.

The genes are TRBV30 and TRBJ1-5; the D is unclear. The CDR3 length is 12 residues. Germline lookup yields CDR1 GTSNPN and CDR2 SVGIG (reference sequence). Between the trimmed V and J ends, which lost 3 bases and 6 bases, there was a span of 9 bases. In DNA form, the CDR3 reads TGTGCCTGGAGCTATCTGGGTCAGCCCCAGCATTTT. It encodes CAWSYLGQPQHF.

The chain combines TRBV5-6 with TRBJ1-1, with TRBD1 matching 9 bases. The CDR3 covers 14 residues. Trimming took 4 bases from V and 6 from J; bases not matched to a gene: 7. Looked up from germline, CDR1 is SGHDT and CDR2 is YYEEEE. This CDR3 is CASSLRDRVPEAFF. The CDR3 DNA is TGTGCCAGCAGCCTCCGGGACAGGGTCCCTGAAGCTTTCTTT.

The chain recombines TRBV7-9 with TRBJ1-1; no clear D gene. Germline loops: CDR1 SEHNR, CDR2 FQNEAQ (reference sequence). CDR3 length equals 16 residues. V lost 5 bases and J 3 bases, leaving 19 bases between the germline ends. The CDR3 region has the DNA TGTGCCAGCAGCAGGCCTCGGGCAGGTCTTTACACTGAAGCTTTCTTT. It is translated as CASSRPRAGLYTEAFF.